This passage covers 13 T cell receptor beta chains from one sample sequenced in a study of T cell responses to AZD1222 COVID-19 vaccine. Repertoires were generated with immunoSEQ multiplex PCR, while TCRdb's copy carries only in-frame clones and drops some. The sample contains approximately 150,000 clones, 90% of which appear only once. The sequences come from peripheral blood, collected on day 0 of AZD1222 vaccination. The receptors stem from an adult in good health.

The chain is built from TRBV5-1 and TRBJ2-2; D is possibly TRBD1 (5 bases). Trimming removed 4 bases at V and 0 bases at J, with 7 bases between. Germline V gives CDR1 SGHRS, CDR2 YFSETQ. This CDR3 has 14 residues. The CDR3 spells CASSDSTNTGELFF. CDR3 DNA: TGCGCCAGCAGCGACAGTACGAACACCGGGGAGCTGTTTTTT.

A remark on this clone: Because the CDR3 is missing its conserved closing phenylalanine or tryptophan, this is likely a read error. No DNA is shown, since the ends of the CDR3 on it are uncertain; the CDR3 is the one TCRdb lists. The rearrangement links TRBV24-1 to TRBJ2-7. Germline CDR1 is KGHDR and CDR2 is SFDVKD. The CDR3 region is 13 residues in length, termini included. This CDR3 reads CATSDPPRADPRP.

The sample holds one count of this clone. The chain has TRBV7-9 and TRBJ1-5; weak D call: TRBD1 (5 bases). The CDR3 runs to 13 residues. V gave up 2 bases and J gave up 7 bases, with 9 bases separating them. Germline CDR1 SEHNR, CDR2 FQNEAQ (reference sequence). The CDR3, as DNA: TGTGCCAGCAGCTTAACAGGAGGACAGCCCCAGCATTTT. Its protein is CASSLTGGQPQHF.

V usage is TRBV19 and J usage is TRBJ1-1; tentative D call: TRBD1 (5 bases). This CDR3 spans 13 amino acids. V lost 9 bases and J lost 4, with 15 bases in between. Germline CDR1 is LNHDA and CDR2 is SQIVND (reference sequence). CDR3 region: CASNTGGGTEAFF. CDR3 coding DNA: TGTGCCAGCAACACAGGCGGGGGCACTGAAGCTTTCTTT.

A single count supports this clone. V and J are TRBV7-8 and TRBJ1-5; 7 bases map to TRBD1. Germline V gene sequence: CDR1 SGHVS, CDR2 FQNEAQ. V shed 3 bases, J shed 1 base, and the junction held 3 bases outside the gene matches. This CDR3 is 15 amino acids long. In DNA form, the CDR3 reads TGTGCCAGCAGCTTTTCGGGACAGAGCAATCAGCCCCAGCATTTT. Its protein is CASSFSGQSNQPQHF.

The chain carries TRBV3-1 (or the pseudogene TRBV3-2) and TRBJ1-1; D gene ambiguous. Germline V gene data show CDR1 as LGHDT and CDR2 as YNNKEL (reference sequence). V shed 4 bases and J shed 12 bases, with 18 bases lying between them. The CDR3 totals 13 residues. Here the CDR3 reads CASSPPGIFLPFF. DNA for the CDR3: TGTGCCAGCAGCCCCCCAGGTATCTTTCTCCCTTTCTTT.

With regard to this clone: The sample carries other DNA sequences with the same CDR3. V gene TRBV7-2 combines with J gene TRBJ2-3; D may correspond to TRBD1 or TRBD2 (5 bases each). Trimming removed 5 bases at V and 2 bases at J, with 11 bases between. The CDR3 has 14 amino acids. Germline CDR1 is SGHTA and CDR2 is FQGNSA. The CDR3 DNA reads as TGTGCCAGCAGCCCACGGGGCTCCACAGATACGCAGTATTTT. Its protein is CASSPRGSTDTQYF.

V is TRBV6-2 or TRBV6-3 and J is TRBJ1-2; D not resolved. Trimming shortened V by 6 bases and J by 7 bases, and 18 bases separated the two germline ends. CDR3 length: 14 residues. Germline V gene sequence: CDR1 MNHEY, CDR2 SVGEGT. Written as DNA, the CDR3 is TGTGCCAGCAGCGTACTGGGGAGGAAGGGTGGCTACACCTTC. The encoded protein is CASSVLGRKGGYTF.

This chain links TRBV19 with TRBJ2-7, with 8 nucleotides matching TRBD2. V lost 5 bases to trimming and J lost 7 bases; unmatched junction nucleotides: 16. This CDR3 spans 16 amino acids. Germline CDR1 and CDR2: LNHDA and SQIVND (reference sequence). The CDR3: CASSPGGAATLGEQYF. CDR3 DNA: TGTGCCAGTAGTCCCGGGGGGGCTGCCACTTTGGGGGAGCAGTACTTC.

V usage is TRBV2 and J usage is TRBJ2-5; TRBD2 aligns across 11 bases. Germline loops: CDR1 SNHLY, CDR2 FYNNEI. With 4 bases clipped from V and 4 bases from J, the junction kept 5 bases outside the gene matches. The CDR3 extends over 15 amino acids. The CDR3 coding sequence is TGTGCCAGCAGTGCTGGGACTAGCGGCACAGAGACCCAGTACTTC. This sequence encodes CASSAGTSGTETQYF. Filled out from reference TRBV2 and TRBJ2-5, the complete variable domain reads EPEVTQTPSHQVTQMGQEVILRCVPISNHLYFYWYRQILGQKVEFLVSFYNNEISEKSEIFDDQFSVERPDGSNFTLKIRSTKLEDSAMYFCASSAGTSGTETQYFGPGTRLLVL.

The genes are TRBV5-4 and TRBJ1-1, with D unresolved. Germline CDR1 and CDR2: SGHNT and YYREEE (reference sequence). The CDR3 covers 14 residues. V gave up 0 bases and J gave up 0 bases, with 6 bases separating them. The CDR3 here is CASSLGPMNTEAFF. The CDR3 DNA is TGTGCCAGCAGCTTGGGGCCGATGAACACTGAAGCTTTCTTT.

This chain connects TRBV6-1 to TRBJ1-1, with unresolved D. The V gene's germline CDR1 is MNHNS and CDR2 SASEGT. Trimming pared 1 base from V and 0 bases from J, leaving 3 bases between. The CDR3 is 13 amino acids. This CDR3 is CASSEDVNTEAFF. In nucleotides, the CDR3 is TGTGCCAGCAGTGAAGACGTGAACACTGAAGCTTTCTTT.

V usage is TRBV5-1 and J usage is TRBJ2-3; D possibly matches TRBD1 or TRBD2 (7 bases each). The V gene's germline CDR1 is SGHRS and CDR2 YFSETQ. Trimming stripped 0 bases from V and 3 bases from J, with 14 bases between. CDR3 size: 16 residues. DNA of the CDR3: TGCGCCAGCAGCTTGGGTCTAGCGGACAGGACAGATACGCAGTATTTT. This gives the protein CASSLGLADRTDTQYF.